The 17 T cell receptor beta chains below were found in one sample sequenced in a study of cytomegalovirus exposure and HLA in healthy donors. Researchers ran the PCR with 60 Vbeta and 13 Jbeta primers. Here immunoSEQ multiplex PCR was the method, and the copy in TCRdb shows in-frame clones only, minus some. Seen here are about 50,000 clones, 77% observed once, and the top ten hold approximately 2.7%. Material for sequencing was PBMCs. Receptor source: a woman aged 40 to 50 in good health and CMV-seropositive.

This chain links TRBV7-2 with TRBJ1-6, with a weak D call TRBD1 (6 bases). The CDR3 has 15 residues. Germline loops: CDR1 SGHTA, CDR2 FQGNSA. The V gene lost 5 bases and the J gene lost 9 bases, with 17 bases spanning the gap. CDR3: CASSPGSGAGSPLHF. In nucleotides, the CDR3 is TGTGCCAGCAGCCCAGGGTCAGGGGCAGGTTCACCCCTCCACTTT. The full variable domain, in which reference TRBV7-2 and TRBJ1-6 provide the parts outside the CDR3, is GAGVSQSPSNKVTEKGKDVELRCDPISGHTALYWYRQSLGQGLEFLIYFQGNSAPDKSGLPSDRFSAERTGGSVSTLTIQRTQQEDSAVYLCASSPGSGAGSPLHFGNGTRLTVT.

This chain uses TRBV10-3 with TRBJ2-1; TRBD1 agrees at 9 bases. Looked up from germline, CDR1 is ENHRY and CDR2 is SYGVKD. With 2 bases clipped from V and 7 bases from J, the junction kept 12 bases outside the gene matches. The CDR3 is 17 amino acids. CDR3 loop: CAISEGARDRERNEQFF. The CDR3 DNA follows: TGTGCCATCAGTGAGGGGGCCCGGGACAGGGAGAGGAATGAGCAGTTCTTC.

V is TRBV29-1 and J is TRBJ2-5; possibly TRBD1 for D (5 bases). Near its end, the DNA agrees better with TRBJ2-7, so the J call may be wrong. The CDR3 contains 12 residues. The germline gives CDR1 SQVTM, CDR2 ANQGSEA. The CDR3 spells CSVLQKGIEQYF. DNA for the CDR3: TGCAGCGTTCTTCAGAAGGGGATCGAGCAGTACTTC.

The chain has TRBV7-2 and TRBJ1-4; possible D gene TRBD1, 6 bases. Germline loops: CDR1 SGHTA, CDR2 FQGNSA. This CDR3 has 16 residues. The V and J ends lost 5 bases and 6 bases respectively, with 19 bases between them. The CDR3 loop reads CASSKYPGQNYEKLFF. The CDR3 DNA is TGTGCCAGCAGCAAATACCCGGGACAAAACTATGAAAAACTGTTTTTT.

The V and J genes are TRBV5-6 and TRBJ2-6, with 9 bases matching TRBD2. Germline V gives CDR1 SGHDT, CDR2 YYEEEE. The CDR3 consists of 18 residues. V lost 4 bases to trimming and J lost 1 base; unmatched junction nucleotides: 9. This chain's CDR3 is CASSPRSGLASGANVLTF. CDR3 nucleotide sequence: TGTGCCAGCAGCCCCCGTTCGGGACTAGCTTCTGGGGCCAACGTCCTGACTTTC.

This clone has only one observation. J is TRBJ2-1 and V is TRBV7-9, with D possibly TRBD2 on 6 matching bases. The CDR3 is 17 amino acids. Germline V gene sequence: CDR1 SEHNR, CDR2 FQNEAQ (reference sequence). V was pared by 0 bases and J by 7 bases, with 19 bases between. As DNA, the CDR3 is TGTGCCAGCAGCTTAGCTCCGACTAGTTTTGGTGGGAATGAGCAGTTCTTC. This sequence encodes CASSLAPTSFGGNEQFF.

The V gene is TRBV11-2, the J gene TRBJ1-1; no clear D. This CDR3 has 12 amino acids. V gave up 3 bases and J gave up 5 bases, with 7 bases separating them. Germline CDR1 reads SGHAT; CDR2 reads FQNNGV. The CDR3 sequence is CASSFGGTEAFF. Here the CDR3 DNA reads TGTGCCAGCAGCTTTGGCGGAACTGAAGCTTTCTTT.

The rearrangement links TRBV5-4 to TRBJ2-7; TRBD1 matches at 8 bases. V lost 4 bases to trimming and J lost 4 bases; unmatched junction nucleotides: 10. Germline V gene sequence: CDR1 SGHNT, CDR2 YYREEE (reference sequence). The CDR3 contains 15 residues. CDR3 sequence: CASSDPDRAMYEQYF. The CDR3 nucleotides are TGTGCCAGCAGCGATCCGGACAGGGCCATGTACGAGCAGTACTTC.

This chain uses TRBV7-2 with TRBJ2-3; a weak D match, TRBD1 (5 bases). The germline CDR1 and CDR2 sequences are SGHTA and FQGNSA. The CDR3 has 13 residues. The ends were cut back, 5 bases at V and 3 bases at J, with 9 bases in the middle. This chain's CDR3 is CASSGRGTDTQYF. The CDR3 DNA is TGTGCCAGCAGCGGAAGGGGAACAGATACGCAGTATTTT.

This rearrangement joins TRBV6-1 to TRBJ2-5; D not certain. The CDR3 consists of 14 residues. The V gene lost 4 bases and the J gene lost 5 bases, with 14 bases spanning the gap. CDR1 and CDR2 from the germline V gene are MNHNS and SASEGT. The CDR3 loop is CASSVQRVLETQYF. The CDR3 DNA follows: TGTGCCAGCAGTGTCCAAAGAGTCCTCGAGACCCAGTACTTC.

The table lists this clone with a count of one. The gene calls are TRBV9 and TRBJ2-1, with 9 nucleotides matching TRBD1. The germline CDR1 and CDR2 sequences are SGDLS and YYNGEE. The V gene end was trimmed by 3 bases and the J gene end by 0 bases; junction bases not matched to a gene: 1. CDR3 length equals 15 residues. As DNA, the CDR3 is TGTGCCAGCAGCGGGGGACAGGGCTCCTACAATGAGCAGTTCTTC. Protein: CASSGGQGSYNEQFF.

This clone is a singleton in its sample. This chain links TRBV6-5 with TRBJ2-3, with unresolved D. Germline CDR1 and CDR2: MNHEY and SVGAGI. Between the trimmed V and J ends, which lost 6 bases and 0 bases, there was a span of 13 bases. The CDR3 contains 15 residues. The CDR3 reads CASRGSFASTDTQYF. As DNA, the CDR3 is TGTGCCAGCAGGGGCTCTTTTGCTAGCACAGATACGCAGTATTTT.

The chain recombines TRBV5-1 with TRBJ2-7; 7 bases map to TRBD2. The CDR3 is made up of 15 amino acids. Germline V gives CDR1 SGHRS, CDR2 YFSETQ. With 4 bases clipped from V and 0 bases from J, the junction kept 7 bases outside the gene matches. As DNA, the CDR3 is TGCGCCAGCAGCCCGCAAGCGGGGTCCTCCTACGAGCAGTACTTC. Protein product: CASSPQAGSSYEQYF.

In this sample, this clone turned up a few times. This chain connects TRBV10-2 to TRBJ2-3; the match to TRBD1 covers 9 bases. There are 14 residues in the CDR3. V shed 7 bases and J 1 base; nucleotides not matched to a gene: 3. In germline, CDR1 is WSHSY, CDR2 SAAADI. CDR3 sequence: CASNRQGGTDTQYF. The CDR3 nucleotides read TGCGCCAGCAACAGACAGGGGGGCACAGATACGCAGTATTTT.

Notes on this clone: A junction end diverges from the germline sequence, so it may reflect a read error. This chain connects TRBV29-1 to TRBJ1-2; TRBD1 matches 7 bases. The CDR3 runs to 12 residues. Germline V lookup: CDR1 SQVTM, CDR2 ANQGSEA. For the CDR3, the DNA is TGCAGCGTAGAAGACAGGGTGCATGGCTACACCTTC. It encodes CSVEDRVHGYTF.

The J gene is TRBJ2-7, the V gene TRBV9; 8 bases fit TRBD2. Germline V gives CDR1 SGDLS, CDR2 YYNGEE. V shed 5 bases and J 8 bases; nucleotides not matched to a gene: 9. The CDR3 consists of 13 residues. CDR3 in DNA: TGTGCCAGCAGTAGCGGGGACCTGAACAAGCAGTACTTC. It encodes CASSSGDLNKQYF.

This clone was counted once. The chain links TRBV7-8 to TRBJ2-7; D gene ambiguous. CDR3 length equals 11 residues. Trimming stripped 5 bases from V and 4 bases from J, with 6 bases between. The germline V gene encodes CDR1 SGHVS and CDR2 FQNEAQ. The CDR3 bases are TGTGCCAGCAGCCTCGAGTACGAGCAGTACTTC. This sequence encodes CASSLEYEQYF.